Below, one T cell receptor (beta chain) is given with its context. Its antigen is still unknown. At study entry, adolescents had tuberculin skin tests and IGRA screening. Each clinical donor contributed on average approximately 93,000 T cells from unsorted cryopreserved PBMC. V shed 3 bases and J 0 bases; nucleotides not matched to a gene: 4. The CDR3 is 15 amino acids. The V gene's germline CDR1 is SGHRS and CDR2 YFSETQ. This sample is drawn from a study of T cells in tuberculosis. In the study overall: In South Africa, adults with active tuberculosis were compared with IGRA-negative and latently infected IGRA-positive adolescents. Broader study findings: Active tuberculosis TCR-alpha repertoires lay closer to GMM-specific TCRs than IGRA-negative controls, suggesting clonal expansion.

TCRdb keeps only in-frame clones here, not all; method: immunoSEQ multiplex PCR. The data contain tens of thousands of clones, about 90% of them singletons. The V call is TRBV5-1, the J call TRBJ1-1; 8 bases agree with TRBD1. The source is a donor under 30 with latent tuberculosis or without tuberculosis infection. Some clones in this sample may be carry-over from other donors' samples. Material for sequencing was PBMCs. CDR3 nucleotide sequence: TGCGCCAGCAGCTCTCGGGACAGGATGAACACTGAAGCTTTCTTT. Its translation is CASSSRDRMNTEAFF.